Presented here are 18 T cell receptor beta chains from one specimen sequenced in a study of cytomegalovirus exposure and HLA in healthy donors (dated by TCRdb to the late 2010s). Receptor libraries were prepared by the immunoSEQ multiplex PCR assay. A mixture of 60 forward primers for TCR Vbeta segments and 13 reverse primers for TCR Jbeta segments was used in the multiplex PCR. TCRdb retrieved this table from immuneACCESS and kept in-frame rearrangements only. Not all clones are present; in checked studies, unresolved V genes account for under half, and no reason is known for the remainder. This sample's listing comprises 100,000 to 150,000 clones. About 1.5% of the sample rests with the top ten. The specimen was PBMCs. The receptors come from a woman aged 40 to 50 in good health and CMV-seropositive.

The chain has TRBV2 and TRBJ1-4; 8 bases map to TRBD1. CDR1 is SNHLY, CDR2 FYNNEI, per germline. J gave up 6 bases and V 9 bases, and 6 bases lay outside the gene matches. This CDR3 has 13 amino acids. CDR3 coding DNA: TGTGCCAGAGGACAGGGTGGAGATGAAAAACTGTTTTTT. Its protein is CARGQGGDEKLFF.

J is TRBJ1-5 and V is TRBV5-6; no reliable D call. Germline CDR1 is SGHDT and CDR2 is YYEEEE. This CDR3 is built from 14 residues. V was trimmed by 4 bases and J by 4 bases, leaving 12 bases between them. CDR3 region: CASSRRAGNQPQHF. In nucleotides, the CDR3 is TGTGCCAGCAGCAGGAGGGCGGGGAATCAGCCCCAGCATTTT.

CDR3 amino acids: CASSVGVGGRYNEQFF. In DNA, the CDR3 is TGTGCCAGCAGCGTAGGTGTCGGGGGTCGATACAATGAGCAGTTCTTC. The chain employs TRBV9 and TRBJ2-1, with a weak D call TRBD2 (6 bases). Germline values: CDR1 SGDLS, CDR2 YYNGEE. Deletions cut 0 bases from V and 4 bases from J, with 14 bases between. The CDR3 totals 16 residues. Looking up the rest from reference TRBV9 and TRBJ2-1 gives the full variable domain: DSGVTQTPKHLITATGQRVTLRCSPRSGDLSVYWYQQSLDQGLQFLIQYYNGEERAKGNILERFSAQQFPDLHSELNLSSLELGDSALYFCASSVGVGGRYNEQFFGPGTRLTVL.

The chain uses TRBV7-8 and TRBJ2-7; possible D gene TRBD1, 6 bases. CDR1 and CDR2 (germline): SGHVS, FQNEAQ. Trimming pared 2 bases from V and 2 bases from J, leaving 13 bases between. This CDR3 is 15 amino acids long. The CDR3 here is CASSLLGHPTYEQYF. CDR3 DNA: TGTGCCAGCAGCTTACTGGGACACCCGACCTACGAGCAGTACTTC. Looking up the rest from reference TRBV7-8 and TRBJ2-7 gives the full variable domain: GAGVSQSPRYKVAKRGQDVALRCDPISGHVSLFWYQQALGQGPEFLTYFQNEAQLDKSGLPSDRFFAERPEGSVSTLKIQRTQQEDSAVYLCASSLLGHPTYEQYFGPGTRLTVT.

The rearrangement uses TRBV11-2 and TRBJ2-5, with 8 bases that match TRBD1. Germline CDR1 reads SGHAT; CDR2 reads FQNNGV. The V segment lost 5 bases and the J segment 0 bases; nucleotides outside the gene matches: 5. The CDR3 runs to 15 residues. The CDR3 nucleotides read TGTGCCAGCAGCGGAAGGACAGGGTACCAAGAGACCCAGTACTTC. Its translation is CASSGRTGYQETQYF.

This chain uses TRBV27 with TRBJ2-7, with TRBD1 identical over 10 bases. Germline CDR1 is MNHEY and CDR2 is SMNVEV (reference sequence). V was clipped by 3 bases and J by 3 bases; unmatched bases: 5. This CDR3 is 15 amino acids long. DNA for the CDR3: TGTGCCAGCAGTTTCTCCGGGACAGGGGTCTACGAGCAGTACTTC. It yields the protein CASSFSGTGVYEQYF.

The rearrangement joins TRBV28 to TRBJ2-7, with 8 nucleotides matching TRBD1. The CDR3 runs to 14 residues. CDR1 and CDR2 from the germline V gene are MDHEN and SYDVKM. V dropped 5 bases and J dropped 6; count of bases not matched to a gene: 9. The CDR3 loop reads CASSVSDRAGEQYF. The CDR3 DNA reads as TGTGCCAGCAGTGTCTCGGACAGGGCGGGCGAGCAGTACTTC.

To note about this clone: Germline and junction disagree at one end, which may indicate a read error. CDR3 amino acids: CASSESILPTTRELFF. The CDR3 bases are TGCGCCAGCAGTGAGTCGATACTACCGACCACCCGGGAGCTGTTTTTT. The chain joins TRBV10-1 to TRBJ2-2; D ambiguous. The germline gives CDR1 WNHNN, CDR2 SYGVQD (reference sequence). CDR3 length: 16 amino acids.

The rearrangement links TRBV20-1 to TRBJ2-1; a possible D gene is TRBD1 (6 bases). The V and J ends lost 6 bases and 7 bases respectively, with 10 bases between them. The germline CDR1 and CDR2 sequences are DFQATT and SNEGSKA (reference sequence). This CDR3 has 11 amino acids. DNA for the CDR3: TGCAGTGCGGACAGCTTTAATGAGCAGTTCTTC. Encoded protein: CSADSFNEQFF.

The gene calls are TRBV7-2 and TRBJ2-5; 11 bases line up with TRBD2. The DNA matches TRBJ2-7 better at its end, which makes the J call doubtful. In germline, CDR1 is SGHTA, CDR2 FQGNSA. This CDR3 spans 15 amino acids. The CDR3 reads CASSFATSGTYEQYF. CDR3 nucleotide sequence: TGTGCCAGCAGCTTCGCGACTAGCGGGACCTACGAGCAGTACTTC.

This sequence joins TRBV7-2 and TRBJ1-5; a possible D gene is TRBD1 (6 bases). CDR1 and CDR2 from the germline V gene are SGHTA and FQGNSA. The CDR3 length is 14 residues. V was trimmed by 0 bases and J by 4 bases, leaving 7 bases between them. CDR3 protein: CASSLAQGNQPQHF. CDR3 coding DNA: TGTGCCAGCAGCTTAGCACAGGGTAATCAGCCCCAGCATTTT.

This rearrangement joins TRBV6-5 to TRBJ2-5, with 7 bases fitting TRBD2. This CDR3 spans 14 amino acids. Germline CDR1 is MNHEY and CDR2 is SVGAGI. V dropped 3 bases and J dropped 7; count of bases not matched to a gene: 8. CDR3 sequence (DNA): TGTGCCAGCAGTTATCCCGTTGGGGGGGGGACCCAGTACTTC. It codes for CASSYPVGGGTQYF.

The V and J genes are TRBV11-3 and TRBJ2-7; D call uncertain. V was trimmed by 1 base and J by 2 bases, leaving 12 bases between them. The CDR3 spans 15 residues. Germline V lookup: CDR1 SGHNT, CDR2 YENEEA. The DNA of the CDR3 is TGTGCCAGCAGCTTAGGACACTTCCGCGCCTACGAGCAGTACTTC. Its protein product is CASSLGHFRAYEQYF. Together with reference TRBV11-3 and TRBJ2-7, the CDR3 gives the full variable domain: EAGVVQSPRYKIIEKKQPVAFWCNPISGHNTLYWYLQNLGQGPELLIRYENEEAVDDSQLPKDRFSAERLKGVDSTLKIQPAELGDSAVYLCASSLGHFRAYEQYFGPGTRLTVT.

The chain joins TRBV9 to TRBJ2-1, with 12 nucleotides matching TRBD2. V was pared by 0 bases and J by 13 bases, with 5 bases of the junction left unmatched. Per germline, CDR1 SGDLS and CDR2 YYNGEE. This CDR3 has 14 amino acids. CDR3 bases: TGTGCCAGCAGCGTAGGACTAGCGGGAGCTGAACAGTTCTTC. Translation gives CASSVGLAGAEQFF.

The rearrangement uses TRBV6-1 and TRBJ2-3, with D perhaps matching TRBD2 (5 bases). The CDR3 has 13 amino acids. CDR1 and CDR2 (germline): MNHNS, SASEGT. Trimming stripped 7 bases from V and 5 bases from J, with 13 bases between. CDR3 in amino acids: CASILAARDTQYF. In nucleotides, the CDR3 is TGTGCCAGCATTCTAGCCGCAAGAGATACGCAGTATTTT.

V is TRBV5-5 and J is TRBJ1-2; D gene ambiguous. With 0 bases removed from V and 5 bases from J, the gap between germline ends came to 11 bases. The CDR3 loop spans 14 amino acids. From germline, CDR1 is SGHKS and CDR2 YYEKEE (reference sequence). DNA for the CDR3: TGTGCCAGCAGCTTGGGAGTAGCGGAATATGGCTACACCTTC. This gives the protein CASSLGVAEYGYTF.

On this clone itself: Compared with germline, one end of the junction differs, possibly owing to a read error. V usage is TRBV7-2 and J usage is TRBJ1-1; tentative D call: TRBD1 (5 bases). CDR3 length: 15 amino acids. Germline CDR1 and CDR2: SGHTA and FQGNSA. The CDR3 DNA reads as TGTGCCAGCAGGTTAGGGTCCGGGGGTGACACTGAAGCTTTCTTT. Protein product: CASRLGSGGDTEAFF.

J is TRBJ2-2 and V is TRBV28, with D possibly being TRBD1 (6 bases). Trimming cost V 7 bases and J 3 bases, with 15 bases left between them. The CDR3 contains 15 residues. Germline V lookup: CDR1 MDHEN, CDR2 SYDVKM. CDR3 sequence reads: CASTQGGFDTGELFF. CDR3 in DNA: TGTGCCAGCACCCAAGGGGGATTCGACACCGGGGAGCTGTTTTTT.